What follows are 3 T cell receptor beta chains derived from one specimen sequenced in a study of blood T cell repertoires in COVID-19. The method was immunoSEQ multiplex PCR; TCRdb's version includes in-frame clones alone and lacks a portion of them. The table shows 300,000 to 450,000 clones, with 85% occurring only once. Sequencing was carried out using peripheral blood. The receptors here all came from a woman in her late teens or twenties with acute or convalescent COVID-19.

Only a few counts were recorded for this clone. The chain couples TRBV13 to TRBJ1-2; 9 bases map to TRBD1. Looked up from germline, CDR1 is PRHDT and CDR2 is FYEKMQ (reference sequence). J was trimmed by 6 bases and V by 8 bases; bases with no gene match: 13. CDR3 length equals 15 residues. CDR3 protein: CASSTPGQGFDGYTF. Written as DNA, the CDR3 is TGTGCCAGCTCAACCCCGGGACAGGGTTTTGATGGCTACACCTTC.

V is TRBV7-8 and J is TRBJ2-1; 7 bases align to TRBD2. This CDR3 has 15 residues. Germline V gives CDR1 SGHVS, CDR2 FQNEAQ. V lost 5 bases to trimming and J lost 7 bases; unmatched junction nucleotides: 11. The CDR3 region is CASSPGLEFMNEQFF. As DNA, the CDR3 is TGTGCCAGCAGCCCCGGACTAGAGTTCATGAATGAGCAGTTCTTC. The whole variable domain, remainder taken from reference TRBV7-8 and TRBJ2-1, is GAGVSQSPRYKVAKRGQDVALRCDPISGHVSLFWYQQALGQGPEFLTYFQNEAQLDKSGLPSDRFFAERPEGSVSTLKIQRTQQEDSAVYLCASSPGLEFMNEQFFGPGTRLTVL.

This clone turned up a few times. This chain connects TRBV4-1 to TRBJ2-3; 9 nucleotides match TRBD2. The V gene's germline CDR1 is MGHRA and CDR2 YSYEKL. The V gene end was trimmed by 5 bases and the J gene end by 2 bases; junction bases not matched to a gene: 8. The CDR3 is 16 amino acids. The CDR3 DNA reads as TGCGCCAGCAGCGCAAGACTAGCGGTAAACACAGATACGCAGTATTTT. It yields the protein CASSARLAVNTDTQYF.